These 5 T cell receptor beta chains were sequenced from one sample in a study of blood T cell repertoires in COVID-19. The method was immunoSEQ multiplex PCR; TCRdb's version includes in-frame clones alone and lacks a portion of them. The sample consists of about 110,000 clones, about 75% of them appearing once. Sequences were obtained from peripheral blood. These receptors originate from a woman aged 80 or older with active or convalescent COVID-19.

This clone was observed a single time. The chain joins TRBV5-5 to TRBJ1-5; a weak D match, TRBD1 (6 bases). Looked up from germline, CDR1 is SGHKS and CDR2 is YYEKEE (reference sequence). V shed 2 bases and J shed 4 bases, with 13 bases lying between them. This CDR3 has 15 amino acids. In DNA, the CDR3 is TGTGCCAGCAGCTTCAAACAGGGAGGGAATCAGCCCCAGCATTTT. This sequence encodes CASSFKQGGNQPQHF.

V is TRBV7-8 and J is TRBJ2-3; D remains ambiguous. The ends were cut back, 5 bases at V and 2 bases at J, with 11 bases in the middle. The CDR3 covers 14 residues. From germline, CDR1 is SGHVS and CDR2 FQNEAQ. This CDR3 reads CASSLRHITDTQYF. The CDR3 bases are TGTGCCAGCAGCCTAAGACATATCACAGATACGCAGTATTTT.

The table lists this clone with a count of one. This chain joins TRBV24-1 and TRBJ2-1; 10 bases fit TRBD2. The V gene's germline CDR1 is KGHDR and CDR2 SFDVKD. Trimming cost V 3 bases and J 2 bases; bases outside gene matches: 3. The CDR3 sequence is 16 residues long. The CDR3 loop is CATSDRTSGTYNEQFF. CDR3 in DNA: TGTGCCACCAGTGATCGGACTAGCGGTACCTACAATGAGCAGTTCTTC.

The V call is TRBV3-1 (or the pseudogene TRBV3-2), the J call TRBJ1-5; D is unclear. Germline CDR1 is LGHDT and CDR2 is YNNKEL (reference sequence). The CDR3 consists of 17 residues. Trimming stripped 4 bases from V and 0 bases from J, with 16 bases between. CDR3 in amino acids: CASSPGRSPYSNQPQHF. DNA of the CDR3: TGTGCCAGCAGCCCAGGCCGGTCTCCATATAGCAATCAGCCCCAGCATTTT.

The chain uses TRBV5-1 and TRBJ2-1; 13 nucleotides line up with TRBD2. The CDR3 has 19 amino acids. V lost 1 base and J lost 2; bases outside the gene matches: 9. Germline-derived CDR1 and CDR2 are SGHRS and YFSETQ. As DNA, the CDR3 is TGCGCCAGCAGCTTGCGAAGATCCACTAGCGGGAGGGCCTACAATGAGCAGTTCTTC. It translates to CASSLRRSTSGRAYNEQFF.